The source of this T cell receptor beta chain is a study of regulatory T cells in long-lasting Graves disease. V shed 7 bases and J 5 bases; nucleotides not matched to a gene: 11. Germline V gene lookup returns CDR1 SGHRS and CDR2 YFSETQ. The length of the CDR3 is 14 residues. The sample's time point: newly diagnosed GD, antithyroid drugs for less than 3 months. Extracted RNA from PBMCs served as the source of the TCR library. Arm-PCR of CDR3 regions and iRepertoire HTBI primers were the basis on which TCR beta libraries were built. TCRdb reprocessed the multiplex PCR reads with MiXCR, giving one entry per CDR3 protein. The sample carries around 500,000 distinct CDR3 sequences, more than 10% recorded once. This clonotype was observed a few times. These sequences were also reported in another study, on T cells in Graves' hyperthyroidism and ophthalmopathy.

This clonotype was obtained from a woman aged 30 to 39 with Graves disease. Sequencing used peripheral blood mononuclear cells (PBMCs), obtained at new diagnosis, from a patient treated with antithyroid drugs. V usage is TRBV5-1 and J usage is TRBJ2-7; 8 nucleotides line up with TRBD1. The CDR3 DNA sequence: TGCGCCAGCGCACCACCGGACAGGGTCAACGAGCAGTACTTC. Residues: CASAPPDRVNEQYF.